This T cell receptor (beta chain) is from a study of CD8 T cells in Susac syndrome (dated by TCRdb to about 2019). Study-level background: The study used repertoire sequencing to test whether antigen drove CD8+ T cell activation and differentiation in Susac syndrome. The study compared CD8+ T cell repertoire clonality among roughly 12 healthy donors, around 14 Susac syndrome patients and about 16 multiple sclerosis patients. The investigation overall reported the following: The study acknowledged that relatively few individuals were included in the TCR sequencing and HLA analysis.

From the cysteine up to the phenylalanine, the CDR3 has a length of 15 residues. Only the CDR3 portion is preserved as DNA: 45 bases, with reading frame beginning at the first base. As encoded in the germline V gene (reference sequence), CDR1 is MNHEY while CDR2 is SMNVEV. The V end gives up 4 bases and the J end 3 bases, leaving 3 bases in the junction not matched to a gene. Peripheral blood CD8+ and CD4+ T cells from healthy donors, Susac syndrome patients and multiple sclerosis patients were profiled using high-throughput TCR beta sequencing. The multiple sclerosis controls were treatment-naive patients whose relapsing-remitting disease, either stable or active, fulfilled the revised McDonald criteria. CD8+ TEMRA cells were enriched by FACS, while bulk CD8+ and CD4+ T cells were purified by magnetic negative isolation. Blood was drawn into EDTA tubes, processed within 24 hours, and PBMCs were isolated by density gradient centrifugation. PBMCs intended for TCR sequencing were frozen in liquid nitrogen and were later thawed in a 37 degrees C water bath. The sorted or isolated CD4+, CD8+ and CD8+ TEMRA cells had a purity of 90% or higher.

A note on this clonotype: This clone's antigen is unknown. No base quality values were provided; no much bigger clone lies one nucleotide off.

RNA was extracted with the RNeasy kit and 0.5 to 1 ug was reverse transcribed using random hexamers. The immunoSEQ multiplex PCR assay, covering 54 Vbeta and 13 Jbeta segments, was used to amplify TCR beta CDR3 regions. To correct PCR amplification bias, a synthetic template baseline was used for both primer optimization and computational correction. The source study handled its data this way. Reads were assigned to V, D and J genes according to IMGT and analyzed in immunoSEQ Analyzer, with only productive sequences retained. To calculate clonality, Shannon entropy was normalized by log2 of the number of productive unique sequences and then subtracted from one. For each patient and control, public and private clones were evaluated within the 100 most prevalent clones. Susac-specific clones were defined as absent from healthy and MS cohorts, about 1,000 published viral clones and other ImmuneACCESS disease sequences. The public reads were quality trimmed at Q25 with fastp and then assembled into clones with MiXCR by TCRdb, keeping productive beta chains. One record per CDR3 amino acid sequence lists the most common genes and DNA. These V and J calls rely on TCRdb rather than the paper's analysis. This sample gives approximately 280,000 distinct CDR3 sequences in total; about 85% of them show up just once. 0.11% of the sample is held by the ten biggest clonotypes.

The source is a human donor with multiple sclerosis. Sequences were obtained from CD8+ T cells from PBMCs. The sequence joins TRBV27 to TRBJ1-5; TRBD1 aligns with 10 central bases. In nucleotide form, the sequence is TGTGCCAGCAGTTCCGACAGGGGGCCCAATCAGCCCCAGCATTTT. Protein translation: CASSSDRGPNQPQHF.